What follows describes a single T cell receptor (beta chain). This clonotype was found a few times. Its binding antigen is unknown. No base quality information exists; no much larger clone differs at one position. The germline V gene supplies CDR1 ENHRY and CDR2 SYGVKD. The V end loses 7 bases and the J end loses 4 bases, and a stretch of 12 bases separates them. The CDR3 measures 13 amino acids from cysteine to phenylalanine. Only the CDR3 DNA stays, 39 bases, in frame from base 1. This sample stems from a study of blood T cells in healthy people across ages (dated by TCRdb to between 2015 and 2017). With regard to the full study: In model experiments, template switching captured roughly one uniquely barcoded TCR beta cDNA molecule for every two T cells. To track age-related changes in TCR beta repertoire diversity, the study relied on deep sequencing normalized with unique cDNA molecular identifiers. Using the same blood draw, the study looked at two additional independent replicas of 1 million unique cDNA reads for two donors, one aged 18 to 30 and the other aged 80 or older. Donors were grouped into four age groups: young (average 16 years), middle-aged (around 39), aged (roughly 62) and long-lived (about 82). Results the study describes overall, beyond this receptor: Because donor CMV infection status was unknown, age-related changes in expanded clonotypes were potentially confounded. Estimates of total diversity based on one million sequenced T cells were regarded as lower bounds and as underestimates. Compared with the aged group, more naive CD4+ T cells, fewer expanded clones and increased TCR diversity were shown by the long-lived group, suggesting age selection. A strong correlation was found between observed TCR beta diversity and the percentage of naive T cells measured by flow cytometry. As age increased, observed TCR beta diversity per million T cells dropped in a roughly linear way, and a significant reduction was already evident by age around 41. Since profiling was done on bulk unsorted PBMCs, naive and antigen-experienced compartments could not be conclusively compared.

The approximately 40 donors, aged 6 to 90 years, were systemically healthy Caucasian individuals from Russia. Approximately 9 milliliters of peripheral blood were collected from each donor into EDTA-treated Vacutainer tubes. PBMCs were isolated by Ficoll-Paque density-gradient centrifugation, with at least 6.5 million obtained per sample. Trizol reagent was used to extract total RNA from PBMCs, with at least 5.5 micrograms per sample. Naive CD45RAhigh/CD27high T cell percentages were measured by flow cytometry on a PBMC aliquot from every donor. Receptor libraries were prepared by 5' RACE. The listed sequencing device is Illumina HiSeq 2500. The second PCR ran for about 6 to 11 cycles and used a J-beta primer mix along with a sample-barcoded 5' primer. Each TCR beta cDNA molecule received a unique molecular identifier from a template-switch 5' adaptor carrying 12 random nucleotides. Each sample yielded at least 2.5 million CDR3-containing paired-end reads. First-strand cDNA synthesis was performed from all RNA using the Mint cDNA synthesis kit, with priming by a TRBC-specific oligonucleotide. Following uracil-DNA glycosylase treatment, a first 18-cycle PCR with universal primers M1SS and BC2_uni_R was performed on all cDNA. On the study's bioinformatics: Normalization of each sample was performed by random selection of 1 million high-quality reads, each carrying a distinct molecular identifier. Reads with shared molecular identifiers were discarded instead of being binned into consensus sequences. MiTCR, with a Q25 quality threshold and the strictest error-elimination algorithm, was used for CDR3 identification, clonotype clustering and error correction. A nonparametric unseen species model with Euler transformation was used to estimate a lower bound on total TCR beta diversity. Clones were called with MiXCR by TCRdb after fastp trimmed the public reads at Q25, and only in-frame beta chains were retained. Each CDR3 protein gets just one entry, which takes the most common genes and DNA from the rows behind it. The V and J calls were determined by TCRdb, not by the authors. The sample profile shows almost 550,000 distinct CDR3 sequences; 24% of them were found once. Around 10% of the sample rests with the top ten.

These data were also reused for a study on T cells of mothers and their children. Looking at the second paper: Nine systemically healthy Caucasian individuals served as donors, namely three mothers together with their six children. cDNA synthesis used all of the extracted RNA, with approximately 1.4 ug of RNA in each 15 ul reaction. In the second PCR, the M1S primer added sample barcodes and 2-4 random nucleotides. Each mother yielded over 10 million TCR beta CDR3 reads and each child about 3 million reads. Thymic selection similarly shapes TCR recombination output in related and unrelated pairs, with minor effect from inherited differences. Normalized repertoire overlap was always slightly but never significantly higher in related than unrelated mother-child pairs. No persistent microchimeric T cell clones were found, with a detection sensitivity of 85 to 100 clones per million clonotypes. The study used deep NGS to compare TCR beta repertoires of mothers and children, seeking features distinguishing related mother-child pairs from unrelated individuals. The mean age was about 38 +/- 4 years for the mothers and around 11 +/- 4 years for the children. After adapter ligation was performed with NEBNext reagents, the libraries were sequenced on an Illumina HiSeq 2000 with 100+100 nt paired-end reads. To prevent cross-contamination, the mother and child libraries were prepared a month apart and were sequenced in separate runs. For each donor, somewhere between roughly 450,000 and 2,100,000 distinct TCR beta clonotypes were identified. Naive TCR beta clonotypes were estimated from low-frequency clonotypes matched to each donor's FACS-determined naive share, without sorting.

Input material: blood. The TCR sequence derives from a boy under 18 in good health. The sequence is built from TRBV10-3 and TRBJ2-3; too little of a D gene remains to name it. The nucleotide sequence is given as TGTGCCATCACTGGAGTAGCATCAGATACGCAGTATTTT. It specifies CAITGVASDTQYF.